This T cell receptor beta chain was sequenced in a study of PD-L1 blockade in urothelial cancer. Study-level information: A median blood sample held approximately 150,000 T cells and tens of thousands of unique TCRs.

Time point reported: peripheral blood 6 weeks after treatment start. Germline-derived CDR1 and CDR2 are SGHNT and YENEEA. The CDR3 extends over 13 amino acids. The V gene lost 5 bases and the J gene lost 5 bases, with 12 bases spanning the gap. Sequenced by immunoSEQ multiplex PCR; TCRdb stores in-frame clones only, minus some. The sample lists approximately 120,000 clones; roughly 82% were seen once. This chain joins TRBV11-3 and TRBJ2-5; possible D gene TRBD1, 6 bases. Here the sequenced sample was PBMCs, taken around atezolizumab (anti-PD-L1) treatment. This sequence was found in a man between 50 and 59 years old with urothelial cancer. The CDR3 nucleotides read TGTGCCAGCAGCCTCACTAGGGGGGAGACCCAGTACTTC. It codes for CASSLTRGETQYF.